The 13 T cell receptor beta chains presented below share a single source sample, sequenced in a study of OX40 agonist ivuxolimab in advanced cancers. Profiling relied on immunoSEQ multiplex PCR, and the TCRdb table lists in-frame clones only, not all of them. Of about 28,000 clones listed, 90% are singletons. Source: CD4+ or CD8+ T cells sorted from blood, taken in a trial of the OX40 agonist ivuxolimab. The receptors here all came from an adult with an advanced solid tumor such as melanoma, head and neck, liver or kidney cancer.

The count of this clone is one. The rearrangement links TRBV4-1 to TRBJ2-1; TRBD2 aligns across 7 bases. The CDR3 loop spans 20 amino acids. The trim removed 0 bases at V and 8 bases at J, leaving 22 bases unmatched. CDR1 is MGHRA, CDR2 YSYEKL, per germline. As DNA, the CDR3 is TGCGCCAGCAGCCAAGAAGACGCCAGCGTTGCGGGAGCACCTACCTATGAGCAGTTCTTC. Its protein product is CASSQEDASVAGAPTYEQFF.

The V call is TRBV19, the J call TRBJ2-1; the match to TRBD2 covers 12 bases. The V gene end was trimmed by 4 bases and the J gene end by 3 bases; junction bases not matched to a gene: 1. Per germline, CDR1 LNHDA and CDR2 SQIVND (reference sequence). CDR3 length: 15 residues. In DNA form, the CDR3 reads TGTGCCAGTAGTAAGACTAGCGGGAGCTACAATGAGCAGTTCTTC. This encodes CASSKTSGSYNEQFF.

As to this clone: A read error may produce the germline difference seen at one junction end. This chain links TRBV6-1 with TRBJ2-7; 7 nucleotides line up with TRBD1. Per germline, CDR1 MNHNS and CDR2 SASEGT. CDR3 size: 15 residues. CDR3 sequence reads: CASSEGTAYPYEQYF. CDR3 nucleotides: TGTGCCAGCAGCGAAGGGACAGCCTACCCCTACGAGCAGTACTTC.

This chain links TRBV13 with TRBJ2-7; either TRBD1 or TRBD2 may supply D (6 bases each). The CDR3 runs to 16 residues. Trimming removed 0 bases from V and 2 bases from J, with 14 bases in between. In germline, CDR1 is PRHDT, CDR2 FYEKMQ (reference sequence). CDR3 coding DNA: TGTGCCAGCAGCTTAGGCGCGGGAAACAGGGCCTACGAGCAGTACTTC. Its protein product is CASSLGAGNRAYEQYF.

This clone was recorded once. The chain combines TRBV11-2 with TRBJ2-7; tentative D call: TRBD1 (6 bases). Germline CDR1 and CDR2: SGHAT and FQNNGV. The CDR3 totals 14 residues. The V end was cut by 0 bases, the J end by 2 bases, with 8 bases between. The CDR3 DNA reads TGTGCCAGCAGCTTAGACAGGGGCCCCTACGAGCAGTACTTC. Translated, it gives CASSLDRGPYEQYF.

The chain carries TRBV6-5 and TRBJ2-2, with a tentative D call TRBD1 (5 bases). Per the germline V gene, CDR1 is MNHEY and CDR2 is SVGAGI. V gave up 3 bases and J gave up 0 bases, with 8 bases separating them. CDR3 length equals 15 residues. The CDR3 here is CASSYQGTNTGELFF. The CDR3, as DNA: TGTGCCAGCAGTTATCAGGGCACGAACACCGGGGAGCTGTTTTTT.

The chain couples TRBV29-1 to TRBJ1-1; D perhaps matches TRBD1 (6 bases). The ends were cut back, 7 bases at V and 1 base at J, with 19 bases in the middle. This CDR3 contains 15 residues. CDR1 SQVTM and CDR2 ANQGSEA come from the germline V gene. This chain's CDR3 is CSARGQTDGNTEAFF. In DNA, the CDR3 is TGCAGCGCGCGGGGACAAACCGACGGGAACACTGAAGCTTTCTTT.

The J gene is TRBJ2-5, the V gene TRBV15; 7 bases agree with TRBD2. The junction had 2 bases not matched to a gene; V was cut back by 0 bases and J by 4 bases. Germline values: CDR1 LNHNV, CDR2 YYDKDF (reference sequence). CDR3 length: 14 amino acids. CDR3 bases: TGTGCCACCAGCAGAGAAAGCGGGACAGAGACCCAGTACTTC. Its translation: CATSRESGTETQYF.

The chain links TRBV6-5 to TRBJ2-7; D remains ambiguous. Trimming stripped 4 bases from V and 2 bases from J, with 9 bases between. The CDR3 covers 13 residues. Germline-derived CDR1 and CDR2 are MNHEY and SVGAGI. CDR3: CASSWASAYEQYF. CDR3 coding DNA: TGTGCCAGCAGTTGGGCATCTGCCTACGAGCAGTACTTC.

V is TRBV27 and J is TRBJ2-1; 12 bases map to TRBD2. CDR1 is MNHEY, CDR2 SMNVEV, per germline (reference sequence). Trimming at V came to 5 bases and at J to 4 bases, leaving 9 bases not matched to a gene. The CDR3 length is 17 residues. CDR3 sequence: CASSPSSGLAGYNEQFF. The DNA of the CDR3 is TGTGCCAGCAGTCCTTCCTCCGGACTAGCGGGGTACAATGAGCAGTTCTTC.

The genes are TRBV13 and TRBJ2-3; 10 positions agree with TRBD2. The CDR3 is 16 residues long. With V trimmed by 2 bases and J by 6 bases, 8 bases remained unmatched. Germline V CDR1 and CDR2: PRHDT, FYEKMQ (reference sequence). This CDR3 is CASSLRVLAGADTQYF. The CDR3 DNA sequence: TGTGCCAGCAGCTTACGAGTCCTAGCGGGAGCTGATACGCAGTATTTT.

The chain has TRBV11-2 and TRBJ2-3; the match to TRBD2 covers 8 bases. CDR1 and CDR2 from the germline V gene are SGHAT and FQNNGV. V dropped 2 bases and J dropped 6; count of bases not matched to a gene: 13. The CDR3 runs to 17 residues. The DNA for the CDR3 is TGTGCCAGCAGCTTACGGTCGGAAGCGGGAGTTGGGGATACGCAGTATTTT. Its translation: CASSLRSEAGVGDTQYF. Filled out from reference TRBV11-2 and TRBJ2-3, the complete variable domain reads EAGVAQSPRYKIIEKRQSVAFWCNPISGHATLYWYQQILGQGPKLLIQFQNNGVVDDSQLPKDRFSAERLKGVDSTLKIQPAKLEDSAVYLCASSLRSEAGVGDTQYFGPGTRLTVL.

This clone has more than one count but fewer than ten. This CDR3 is also generated by other DNA sequences in the sample. The chain combines TRBV4-1 with TRBJ2-1; D is ambiguous. V was trimmed by 0 bases and J by 5 bases, leaving 5 bases between them. The CDR3 spans 13 residues. Germline V gene sequence: CDR1 MGHRA, CDR2 YSYEKL. The CDR3 loop is CASSQDFHNEQFF. The CDR3 bases are TGCGCCAGCAGCCAAGATTTCCACAATGAGCAGTTCTTC.